This is a list of T cell receptor beta chains from one sample in a study of cytomegalovirus exposure and HLA in healthy donors. Method: immunoSEQ multiplex PCR; TCRdb's copy keeps in-frame clones and lacks some. The sample records some 150,000 clones, about 79% being singletons. Source material: PBMCs. The receptors here all came from a female donor in good health and CMV-seronegative. The CDR3 runs from the conserved cysteine through the conserved F or W. D genes are given only for firm matches. Rows may omit the clone size; those that give it use once, few, many or a size class.

>TRBV5-6|.|.|TRBJ1-5
TGTGCCAGCAGCTTGGTAGCAAGCAATCAGCCCCAGCATTTT
CASSLVASNQPQHF
>TRBV25-1|.|.|TRBJ2-6
TGTGCCAGCAGTGTATCGTGGGGTGGCCCTGGGGCCAACGGCCTGACTTTC
CASSVSWGGPGANGLTF
>TRBV5-3|.|.|TRBJ2-2
TGTGCCAGAAGCTCCGGGACTGGAAGCACCGGGGAGCTGTTTTTT
CARSSGTGSTGELFF
>TRBV4-2|.|.|TRBJ2-2
TGTGCCAGCAGCCAAGATCGGTACGCAGGGGTGGGTAGAAGTGCCGGGGAGCTGTTTTTT
CASSQDRYAGVGRSAGELFF
>TRBV7-2|.|.|TRBJ2-7
TGTGCCAGCTCGGGAAGTTACCTCTCCTACGAGCAGTACTTC
CASSGSYLSYEQYF
>TRBV7-6|.|.|TRBJ2-3
TGTGCCAGCAGCTTACCCGGCACAGATACGCAGTATTTT
CASSLPGTDTQYF
>TRBV18|.|.|TRBJ2-2
TGTGCCAGCTCGTCACAGGGCCCCGCGAACACCGGGGAGCTGTTTTTT
CASSSQGPANTGELFF
>TRBV7-6|.|.|TRBJ2-5
TGTGCCAGCAGCTCCCTACAAGAGACCCAGTACTTC
CASSSLQETQYF
>TRBV19|TRBD2|.|TRBJ2-7
TGTGCCAGTAGGGGAGCCGGGACTAGCGGGATGTACGAGCAGTACTTC
CASRGAGTSGMYEQYF
>TRBV4-3|.|.|TRBJ2-7
TGCGCCAGCAGCCGACTCCAGGGCTACGAGCAGTACTTC
CASSRLQGYEQYF
>TRBV28|.|.|TRBJ1-2
TGTGCCAGCAGTTTAGGGGGGGCGTCCCCTAACTATGGCTACACCTTC
CASSLGGASPNYGYTF
>TRBV5-1|.|.|TRBJ2-3
TGCGCCAGCAGCTTCGGGGGAGTTATAGATACGCAGTATTTT
CASSFGGVIDTQYF
>TRBV19|.|.|TRBJ1-5
TGTGCCAGTAGCGTTGGGCAAATTCAGCCCCAGCATTTT
CASSVGQIQPQHF
>TRBV5-4|TRBD2|.|TRBJ2-7
TGTGCCAGCAGCTTCCTGACTAGCGGGATCTCCTACGAGCAGTACTTC
CASSFLTSGISYEQYF
>TRBV6-6|TRBD2|.|TRBJ2-7
TGTGCCAGCAGTTCGGCTTCTAGCGGGTACGAGCAGTACTTC
CASSSASSGYEQYF
>TRBV5-1|TRBD1|.|TRBJ1-3
TGCGCCAGCAGCCCCTTGGACAGGGGGTTAGGAAACACCATATATTTT
CASSPLDRGLGNTIYF
>TRBV14|.|once|TRBJ2-7
TGTGCCAGCAGCCGCATAACGGGAGCGGGCCTTAGCTCCTACGAGCAGTACTTC
CASSRITGAGLSSYEQYF
>TRBV7-2|TRBD2|.|TRBJ2-7
TGTGCCAGCAGCTTATGGGGGAGTGGGACTAGCCTCTCCTCATACGAGCAGTACTTC
CASSLWGSGTSLSSYEQYF
>TRBV30|.|.|TRBJ2-6
TGTGCCTGGACAAGGGCCTCTGGGGCCAACGGCCTGACTTTC
CAWTRASGANGLTF
>TRBV4-1|TRBD1|few|TRBJ1-1
TGCGCCAGCAGCCCCCCCTCAGGGGGCAGGTACACTGAAGCTTTCTTT
CASSPPSGGRYTEAFF
>TRBV28|TRBD1|.|TRBJ2-7
TGTGCCAGCAGGGCTACAGGGGGAGGTCGCTACGAGCAGTACTTC
CASRATGGGRYEQYF
>TRBV7-2|.|.|TRBJ1-5
TGTGCCAGCAGCTCGGGACGGACTAAAGGGCCCCAGCATTTT
CASSSGRTKGPQHF
>TRBV7-2|TRBD2|.|TRBJ2-3
TGTGCCAGCAGCCCCAACCCCGGACTAGCGGGAGATACGCAGTATTTT
CASSPNPGLAGDTQYF
>TRBV28|.|.|TRBJ1-5
TGTGCCAGCCTGTCCCCAGGGCTCAATCAGCCCCAGCATTTT
CASLSPGLNQPQHF
>TRBV28|TRBD1|.|TRBJ2-7
TGTGCCAGCAGTTTACCAGGGACAGGGTACTACGAGCAGTACTTC
CASSLPGTGYYEQYF
>TRBV11-2|.|few|TRBJ2-5
TGTGCCAGCAGCTGGACTGGGAAGACCCAGTACTTC
CASSWTGKTQYF
>TRBV19|.|.|TRBJ1-5
TGTGCCAGTAGTATGTCCAGGGGTAGCAATCAGCCCCAGCATTTT
CASSMSRGSNQPQHF
>TRBV9|TRBD1|once|TRBJ2-5
TGTGCCAGCAGCCCAGAGCAGGGGGCCGAGACCCAGTACTTC
CASSPEQGAETQYF
>TRBV7-9|TRBD1|.|TRBJ1-5
TGTGCCAGCAGCCGACAGGGTCACAATCAGCCCCAGCATTTT
CASSRQGHNQPQHF
>TRBV19|TRBD1|few|TRBJ1-2
TGTGCCACTGTGGACAGGGTCACCGCTAACTATGGCTACACCTTC
CATVDRVTANYGYTF
>TRBV30|.|.|TRBJ1-1
TGTGCCTGGAGTGCTACAGAGAACACTGAAGCTTTCTTT
CAWSATENTEAFF
>TRBV18|.|.|TRBJ2-7
TGTGCCAGCTCACCCCGAGGGGGACGGTCCGAGCAGTACTTC
CASSPRGGRSEQYF
>TRBV7-3|TRBD2|many|TRBJ2-1
TGTGCCAGCAGCCCTACACTAGCGGGATTCTCCTACAATGAGCAGTTCTTC
CASSPTLAGFSYNEQFF
>TRBV4-3|TRBD2|many|TRBJ2-3
TGCGCCAGCAGCCAAGGCGGGGGGGCGCGGGATACGCAGTATTTT
CASSQGGGARDTQYF
>TRBV7-6|TRBD1|.|TRBJ1-3
TGTGCCAGCAGCTGGGACAGAACGTCTGGAAACACCATATATTTT
CASSWDRTSGNTIYF